A single T cell receptor beta chain is shown here with its context. Only a few counts were recorded for this clonotype. What this receptor recognizes is not known. The input lacks base qualities; no much larger clone sits a single base away. Synthesis of TCR cDNA relied on 5'RACE template switching, a step that introduced a universal primer site along with unique molecular identifiers. cDNA synthesis was primed from both the TCR alpha and TCR beta constant segments. Library amplification involved two PCR steps, and the second step added sample barcodes and sequencing adapters. Libraries were sequenced on Illumina HiSeq 2500 (2x100 bp) or NovaSeq (2x150 bp). The original pipeline was this. MIGEC was used to demultiplex reads and collapse the reads into UMI consensus sequences, and MiXCR was used for V(D)J alignment. Clonotypes responding to the vaccine were identified with edgeR on replicate PBMC samples, with the criteria of FDR below 0.01 and a log2 fold change above 5 up to day 15. Each bulk clonotype was labeled CD4 or CD8 based on which sequenced repertoire, CD4 or CD8, contained the clonotype at higher abundance. TCRdb redid the processing of the public reads, applying fastp at Q25 and MiXCR, and retained in-frame beta chains. All rows with the same CDR3 protein become a single entry with the most common DNA and genes. The V and J calls shown here were made by TCRdb, not taken from the authors' results. This sample comprises 550,000 or so distinct CDR3 sequences, around 21% of them detected only once. The top ten constitute approximately 15% of the sample.

In the paper's terms, the treatment or condition label means: live attenuated yellow fever vaccine strain. Two biological replicates of bulk PBMCs were collected at each blood-draw timepoint. A standard Ficoll-Paque protocol was used to isolate PBMCs from peripheral blood. TriZol was used to extract RNA from bulk PBMCs, from CD4 and CD8 fractions, and from dextramer-positive and dextramer-negative fractions. The data belong to a study of T cells after yellow fever vaccination (dated by TCRdb to the late 2010s). Broadly, across the study: The SMART-Seq v4 Ultra Low Input RNA kit was used to prepare libraries from fractions with low cell numbers. To track T-cell clones before and after primary and booster YFV17D yellow fever vaccination, bulk TCR alpha and beta repertoires were sequenced longitudinally. The cohort comprised two healthy male donors, one aged 18 to 29 and one aged 30 to 40 years. Blood samples were taken at several timepoints before and after primary and secondary immunization, and bulk PBMC replicates and cell subsets were isolated.

What the authors observed across the whole study: A small fraction of clonotypes appeared in both the CD4 and CD8 compartments, likely as a result of convergent recombination. Compared with the primary T-cell response, the secondary T-cell response was weaker but faster, peaking on day 5 rather than day 15. Most clones expanded after primary vaccination were re-detected after the booster (around 96% of CD4 and 88% of CD8), suggesting broad memory maintenance. Only two donors were included in the study, so the extent to which the findings can be generalized is limited. Because abundant contaminating clonotypes from the bulk population could be contained in FACS-sorted repertoires, computational filtering was required.

Its CDR3 holds 14 amino acids, cysteine through phenylalanine. The read is trimmed to its CDR3 DNA, 42 bases read in frame from base 1. The junction shows trimming of 5 bases on V and 1 base on J, plus 11 bases between the germline ends. This clonotype was obtained from a man younger than 45 who received the YFV17D yellow fever vaccine. The chain is encoded by TRBV12-3 or TRBV12-4 joined to TRBJ2-5; perhaps TRBD2 is the D gene, with 6 bases matching. Sequenced here: PBMCs, sampled 15 days after the yellow fever booster vaccination. The encoded CDR3 is CASSPDYLQETQYF. Read as DNA, the sequence is TGTGCCAGCAGTCCGGACTATCTCCAAGAGACCCAGTACTTC.